This TCR beta chain was captured in a study of Ad26.COV2.S vaccination and SARS-CoV-2 variants. Study context: Participant was drawn from the COV1001 Ad26.COV2.S trial arm. The study gave Ad26.COV2.S intramuscularly, once or twice 56 days apart. General observations from the study: Researchers reported similar non-spike TCR breadth in vaccine and placebo recipients. Possible underestimation of total T cell responses by the TCR breadth and depth analyses was noted.

The treatment is: approximately 18 received Ad26.COV2.S at low or high dose, single or two shots; five or six received placebo; per-sample allocation not given. On day 63 after the first injection, vaccine and placebo recipients gave samples. The CDR3 runs to 13 residues. The germline V gene encodes CDR1 MNHEY and CDR2 SVGAGI. Trimming took 4 bases from V and 1 from J, leaving 7 bases between them. To note about this clone: Its antigen is unidentified.

Sequenced by immunoSEQ multiplex PCR; TCRdb stores in-frame clones only, minus some. Counted here are 350,000 to 400,000 clones, roughly 90% occurring once; the ten biggest clones make up approximately 1.9%. The source is a person aged 18-60 years who received the Ad26.COV2.S COVID-19 vaccine or a placebo. This specimen was peripheral blood, taken in a trial of Ad26.COV2.S vaccine versus placebo. The chain links TRBV6-5 to TRBJ2-5; no firm D call. The CDR3, as DNA: TGTGCCAGCAGTTTGCAAACCCAAGAGACCCAGTACTTC. Encoded protein: CASSLQTQETQYF.